The clone carrying this T cell receptor beta chain appeared a few times. As yet, its antigen is unknown. The sample is drawn from a study of T cells after yellow fever vaccination. About the study: Preparation of the low-cell-number fractions used SMART-Seq v4 Ultra Low Input.

The TCR cDNA carried a universal primer site and UMIs from 5'RACE template switching. TCRdb ran MiXCR on the 5' RACE reads and lists one entry per CDR3 protein. The sample includes around 500,000 distinct CDR3 sequences, about a fifth of them seen just once. Study-level points and caveats: Relatively few clonotypes were ones that appeared in both CD4 and CD8 compartments. Clones from primary vaccination mostly reappeared after the booster (96% CD4, around 90% CD8).

Germline CDR1 is LNHDA and CDR2 is SQIVND (reference sequence). CDR3 size: 15 residues. Trimming cost V 6 bases and J 6 bases; bases outside gene matches: 8. This TCR was sampled from a man younger than 35 who received the YFV17D yellow fever vaccine. Sequenced here: PBMCs, sampled 20 to 25 days after the first yellow fever vaccination. The gene calls are TRBV19 and TRBJ2-2, with 9 bases aligning to TRBD1. In nucleotides, the CDR3 is TGTGCCAGTAGATCACAGGGGGCATCGTCCGGGGAGCTGTTTTTT. This encodes CASRSQGASSGELFF.